This T cell receptor (beta chain) was retrieved from a study of T cells after yellow fever vaccination. Study findings and constraints: Post-booster repertoires again held most primary-vaccination clones (about 96% CD4, roughly 88% CD8). It was a small share of clonotypes that appeared in both CD4 and CD8 compartments.

A remark on this clonotype: The antigen remains unidentified.

One entry per CDR3 protein results from TCRdb running MiXCR on the 5' RACE reads. The data contain 150,000 to 200,000 distinct CDR3 sequences, 11% of them seen just once; the ten biggest clones take up 36%. The CDR3 has 20 residues. The sequences come from CD8+ T cells sorted from PBMCs, collected 15 days after the yellow fever booster vaccination. The chain links TRBV21-1 to TRBJ2-1; the DNA was not compared with TRBD1, the D call given in the table. TRBV21-1 is reported as a pseudogene. This receptor was obtained from a man younger than 35 who received the YFV17D yellow fever vaccine. The CDR3 DNA follows: TGTGCCAGCAGCAAAGCGGGACGGGGGGGCCACACGGTGAGTCCGAATGAGCAGTTCTTC. Translating gives CASSKAGRGGHTVSPNEQFF.